This T cell receptor (beta chain) was sequenced for a study of T-cell memory formation after mild COVID-19 (dated by TCRdb to the early 2020s). With regard to the full study: TCR sequence clusters from the two donors were largely donor specific. The cohort was made up of two young adult volunteers, one female and one male, who were previously healthy. In a couple of donors, T-cell clones that expanded and contracted after mild COVID-19 were tracked by sequencing TCRalpha and TCRbeta repertoires over time.

Points the paper makes about the study in general: Only two mild cases were covered in the study, and larger cohorts including severe cases with pre-infection samples were considered necessary. Contracting CD4+ clones appeared mostly in the CM and EM memory subsets, whereas CD8+ clones were enriched in EMRA. Clones that contracted from day 15 to 85 showed balanced CD4/CD8 phenotypes, whereas a second wave of clones that expanded from day 15 to 37 leaned towards CD4+. Some responding clones were detected in pre-infection memory, suggesting pre-existing cross-reactive memory T cells joined the SARS-CoV-2 response. SARS-CoV-2 specificity of the second-wave clones peaking on day 37 was not confirmed.

Ficoll-Paque density gradient centrifugation was used to isolate PBMCs. Instrument used: Illumina NovaSeq 6000. Using 5'RACE with constant-segment primers, TCRalpha and TCRbeta cDNA libraries were constructed, with sample barcodes and unique molecular identifiers added in the process. RNA was extracted from every sample with Trizol reagent. Libraries were amplified in two PCR steps, with a second sample barcode and Illumina TruSeq adapters added in the second step. The libraries were sequenced on an Illumina NovaSeq using 2 x 150 bp paired-end reads. Per the source publication's procedure: With migec v1.2.7, reads were demultiplexed and then collapsed into UMI-guided consensus sequences. With mixcr v2.1.11, UMI consensuses were aligned to TRA and TRB V and J templates and assembled into clonotypes. Clonotypes were classified as expanded or contracted when called significant by both edgeR and NoisET, with noise models trained on biological replicates. For edgeR calls, the thresholds were a false discovery rate-adjusted p below 0.01 and a log2 fold-change of 1. As an exploratory analysis of dynamics, max-normalized trajectories of the 1000 most abundant clonotypes were examined by PCA with hierarchical clustering. Each responding clone was given a CD4 or CD8 phenotype based on the CD4+ and CD8+ repertoires, which had been sequenced separately. TCRdb took the public reads, trimmed them with fastp at Q25, ran MiXCR for clone calling and kept in-frame beta chains. Rows with one shared CDR3 protein collapse into an entry with the most common genes and DNA. The V and J calls, along with clone size, are taken from TCRdb and not from the paper's own processing. The sample yields fewer than 15,000 distinct CDR3 sequences; around 12% were counted once. The ten most abundant clones make up roughly half of the sample.

This clonotype has only a few counts. Its specific antigen is unknown. No base quality information exists; no much larger clone differs at one position. V trim: 5 bases; J trim: 2 bases; unmatched bases: 6. Including cysteine and phenylalanine, the CDR3 has 15 amino acids. Left in the record is the CDR3 DNA by itself, 45 bases read in frame from the first base. This clonotype was sampled from an adult woman who had mild COVID-19 (a few samples of this study predate the infection). The sample titles of this study are shuffled in the database, so cell type and time point are left out; the donor was told from shared clones. This chain joins TRBV12-3 or TRBV12-4 to TRBJ2-3; the junction holds 8 bases that match TRBD2. Sample: PBMCs or a T cell subset sorted from them (not recorded which). The sequenced DNA: TGTGCCAGCAGTCCCCGGACTAGCCCCACAGATACGCAGTATTTT. Translated, it gives CASSPRTSPTDTQYF.